These 15 T cell receptor beta chains came from one sample sequenced in a study of T cells after yellow fever vaccination. Each CDR3 protein gets one entry after TCRdb re-called the 5' RACE reads with MiXCR. Altogether 550,000 or so distinct CDR3 sequences are present, about a fifth being singletons, with the ten largest covering approximately 15%. The starting material was PBMCs, obtained 15 days after the yellow fever booster vaccination. The receptors were sampled from a man aged 30-40 years who received the YFV17D yellow fever vaccine.

This clonotype was observed at least ten times. The chain carries TRBV15 and TRBJ2-1; D is unclear. The V and J ends lost 0 bases and 0 bases respectively, with 3 bases between them. Germline V CDR1 and CDR2: LNHNV, YYDKDF (reference sequence). The CDR3 contains 14 residues. Here the CDR3 DNA reads TGTGCCACCAGCAGAGAAGGCTCCTACAATGAGCAGTTCTTC. Its translation: CATSREGSYNEQFF.

This clonotype was seen more than once but under ten times. The chain couples TRBV5-1 to TRBJ1-4; D might be TRBD1 (6 bases). The CDR3 has 14 amino acids. Trimming took 4 bases from V and 7 from J, leaving 14 bases between them. The germline gives CDR1 SGHRS, CDR2 YFSETQ. CDR3 protein: CASSTDRSTEKLFF. Written as DNA, the CDR3 is TGCGCCAGCAGCACTGACAGGAGTACTGAAAAACTGTTTTTT.

The chain carries TRBV5-1 and TRBJ2-1; a weak D match, TRBD2 (6 bases). Trimming cost V 7 bases and J 5 bases, with 16 bases left between them. The CDR3 is made up of 14 amino acids. From germline, CDR1 is SGHRS and CDR2 YFSETQ. The CDR3 region has the DNA TGCGCCAGCGATCGTTTAGCGGTAGACAATGAGCAGTTCTTC. The encoded protein is CASDRLAVDNEQFF.

The V gene is TRBV6-2 or TRBV6-3, the J gene TRBJ1-1, with D hard to call. Germline-derived CDR1 and CDR2 are MNHEY and SVGEGT. Trimming removed 8 bases at V and 3 bases at J, with 13 bases between. The CDR3 length is 13 residues. CDR3 residues: CASGWGWDTEAFF. As DNA, the CDR3 is TGTGCCAGCGGATGGGGTTGGGACACTGAAGCTTTCTTT.

This clonotype was seen only a few times. The V call is TRBV7-2, the J call TRBJ2-1; perhaps TRBD1 as D (6 bases). Trimming left V 4 bases short and J 10 bases short, with 11 bases between. The germline gives CDR1 SGHTA, CDR2 FQGNSA. This CDR3 has 12 amino acids. This CDR3 is CASSWTELEQFF. As DNA, the CDR3 is TGTGCCAGCAGCTGGACAGAATTAGAGCAGTTCTTC.

This clonotype was seen a few times. The chain uses TRBV27 and TRBJ2-1; the D is unclear. Germline values: CDR1 MNHEY, CDR2 SMNVEV (reference sequence). The CDR3 totals 13 residues. V was shortened by 3 bases and J by 7 bases, with 10 bases between the two germline ends. The CDR3 reads CASSLITGNEQFF. The CDR3 region has the DNA TGTGCCAGCAGTTTGATAACCGGGAATGAGCAGTTCTTC.

This clonotype appeared a few times. The J gene is TRBJ1-3, the V gene TRBV12-3 or TRBV12-4; tentative D call: TRBD1 (6 bases). This CDR3 contains 13 residues. V lost 7 bases, J lost 6 bases, and 13 bases lay in between. As DNA, the CDR3 is TGTGCCAGCACCCACAGGGCGGCAAACACCATATATTTT. It encodes CASTHRAANTIYF.

This clonotype was picked up many times. J is TRBJ1-1 and V is TRBV20-1, with 11 positions matching TRBD1. The CDR3 is 15 amino acids. From germline, CDR1 is DFQATT and CDR2 SNEGSKA (reference sequence). After removal of 3 bases from V and 0 bases from J, the junction contained 3 bases not matched to a gene. This CDR3 is CSASWTGGMNTEAFF. CDR3 sequence (DNA): TGCAGTGCTAGTTGGACAGGGGGCATGAACACTGAAGCTTTCTTT.

There are a few counts of this clonotype. V usage is TRBV6-6 and J usage is TRBJ2-1; unclear D gene. The CDR3 has 13 amino acids. Germline CDR1 MNHNY, CDR2 SVGAGI (reference sequence). V was trimmed by 7 bases and J by 4 bases, leaving 11 bases between them. CDR3 nucleotide sequence: TGTGCCAGCACCCAAGACTGGTACAATGAGCAGTTCTTC. This codes for CASTQDWYNEQFF.

This clonotype has ten or more counts. The genes are TRBV7-3 and TRBJ2-2; tentatively, D is TRBD2 (6 bases). The CDR3 has 15 residues. Between the trimmed V and J ends, which lost 4 bases and 0 bases, there was a span of 9 bases. Germline values: CDR1 SGHTA, CDR2 FQGTGA. Here the CDR3 reads CASSSAGTNTGELFF. In DNA, the CDR3 is TGTGCCAGCAGCTCGGCGGGAACGAACACCGGGGAGCTGTTTTTT.

V is TRBV12-3 or TRBV12-4 and J is TRBJ2-2; D gene unclear. CDR3 size: 13 residues. V gave up 6 bases and J gave up 4 bases, with 9 bases separating them. The CDR3 DNA follows: TGTGCCAGCAGGCAATTGAGCACCGGGGAGCTGTTTTTT. Translated: CASRQLSTGELFF.

Only a few counts were recorded for this clonotype. The rearrangement uses TRBV20-1 and TRBJ2-7, with D uncertain. From germline, CDR1 is DFQATT and CDR2 SNEGSKA (reference sequence). The CDR3 extends over 13 amino acids. V lost 2 bases and J 3 bases, leaving 11 bases between the germline ends. The CDR3, as DNA: TGCAGTGCTAGAAGACCATTTTTCTACGAGCAGTACTTC. Translated, it gives CSARRPFFYEQYF.

Only a few counts were recorded for this clonotype. This chain joins TRBV10-3 and TRBJ1-5; TRBD1 agrees at 10 bases. Germline V lookup: CDR1 ENHRY, CDR2 SYGVKD. The CDR3 is 15 residues long. The ends lost 10 bases at V and 3 bases at J; junction bases unmatched: 9. CDR3 DNA: TGTGCCACCCGCGTCGGGACAGGGGTCAATCAGCCCCAGCATTTT. This codes for CATRVGTGVNQPQHF.

The V and J genes are TRBV29-1 and TRBJ2-6, with 7 bases that match TRBD2. Trimming took 4 bases from V and 0 from J; bases not matched to a gene: 6. This CDR3 region has 16 residues. From germline, CDR1 is SQVTM and CDR2 ANQGSEA. The DNA of the CDR3 is TGCAGCGTTGTCCTAGCGGTGGACTCTGGGGCCAACGTCCTGACTTTC. It encodes CSVVLAVDSGANVLTF.

This clonotype was recorded once. The rearrangement links TRBV20-1 to TRBJ1-4; 7 nucleotides align to TRBD1. Germline CDR1 and CDR2: DFQATT and SNEGSKA (reference sequence). With V trimmed by 5 bases and J by 8 bases, 14 bases remained unmatched. This CDR3 has 15 residues. The CDR3 is CSASEIGTEREKLFF. CDR3 in DNA: TGCAGTGCTTCCGAGATCGGGACAGAGCGGGAAAAACTGTTTTTT.